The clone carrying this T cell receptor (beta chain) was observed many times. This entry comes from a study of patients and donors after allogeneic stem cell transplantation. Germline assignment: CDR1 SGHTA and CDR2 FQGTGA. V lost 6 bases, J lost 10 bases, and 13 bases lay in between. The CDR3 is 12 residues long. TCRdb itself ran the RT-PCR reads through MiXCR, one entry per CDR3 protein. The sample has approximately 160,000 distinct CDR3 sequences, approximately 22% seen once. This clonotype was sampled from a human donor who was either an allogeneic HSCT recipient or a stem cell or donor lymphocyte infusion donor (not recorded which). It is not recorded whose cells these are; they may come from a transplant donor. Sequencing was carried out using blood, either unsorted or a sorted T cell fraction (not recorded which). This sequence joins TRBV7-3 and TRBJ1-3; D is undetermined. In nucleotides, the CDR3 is TGTGCCAGCAGTTACATCGGGGAGACCATATATTTT. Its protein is CASSYIGETIYF.